This T cell receptor (beta chain) was identified during a study of T cell clones after liver transplantation. Overall study: Immunosuppression withdrawal was tried within 2 years after liver transplantation in this trial. General study findings and limits: In two subjects, few donor cells limited the measurable donor-reactive repertoire. Compared with third party-reactive sequences, donor-reactive ones declined more, independent of withdrawal success. Small, mixed patient groups and varying post-transplant times limit these conclusions.

The germline V and J ends were trimmed by 4 bases and 0 bases, with 10 bases remaining between them. The CDR3 is 14 residues long. Germline V CDR1 and CDR2: GTSNPN, SVGIG (reference sequence). The sample holds one count of this clone. Its antigen is still unknown. Here immunoSEQ multiplex PCR was the method, and the copy in TCRdb shows in-frame clones only, minus some. Of about 20,000 clones detected, 78% appear once; the ten largest clones hold around 35%. This rearrangement joins TRBV30 to TRBJ2-1; D might be TRBD1 (6 bases). The source of this sequence is a human patient who received a liver transplant. A subset of T cells may come from the graft donor. Specimen: CD8+ T cells from blood, collected approximately 52 months after liver transplant. CDR3 DNA: TGTGCCTGGACTCAGGACAGCTCCTACAATGAGCAGTTCTTC. It is translated as CAWTQDSSYNEQFF.